This T cell receptor (beta chain) is from a study of T cells in Graves' hyperthyroidism and ophthalmopathy. Study outcomes and limitations: Median prediction lead before ophthalmopathy onset was six to eight months with the model.

With regard to this clonotype: Its specificity is not known.

Using RNA transcripts as the source, TCR beta CDR3 regions were amplified. The primer set for the first-round RT-PCR of the TCR CDR3 was HTBI. TCRdb reprocessed the multiplex PCR reads with MiXCR, giving one entry per CDR3 protein. The sample holds hundreds of thousands of distinct CDR3 sequences, 38% seen once. Trimming removed 3 bases at V and 5 bases at J, with 10 bases between. CDR1 and CDR2 (germline): SNHLY, FYNNEI. This CDR3 contains 13 residues. Investigators excluded patients with uncontrolled infection, other autoimmune disease, pregnancy or lactation. From 10 ml of fresh peripheral blood, PBMCs were isolated.

The rearrangement links TRBV2 to TRBJ2-5; D is ambiguous. The origin of this receptor is a man aged 18 to 30 with Graves' hyperthyroidism. Sequenced input: blood. CDR3 in amino acids: CASSELRWETQYF. CDR3 sequence (DNA): TGTGCCAGCAGTGAGCTTCGGTGGGAGACCCAGTACTTC.